Presented here are 8 T cell receptor beta chains from one specimen sequenced in a study of blood T cell repertoires in COVID-19. Libraries were prepared by immunoSEQ multiplex PCR; TCRdb keeps only in-frame clonotypes and omits some of them. The table has almost 300,000 clones, roughly 91% seen once. The specimen was peripheral blood. Receptors originate from a woman in her thirties with COVID-19, enrolled during active disease.

The chain is built from TRBV19 and TRBJ1-3; D is unresolved. Germline values: CDR1 LNHDA, CDR2 SQIVND (reference sequence). The CDR3 sequence is 11 residues long. Trimming cost V 6 bases and J 4 bases, with 4 bases left between them. CDR3 residues: CASRQGNTIYF. The DNA for the CDR3 is TGTGCCAGTAGGCAGGGAAACACCATATATTTT.

The chain employs TRBV18 and TRBJ2-7; maybe TRBD2 (6 bases). Trimming took off 5 bases at V and 1 base at J, with 12 bases between the two ends. Looked up from germline, CDR1 is KGHSH and CDR2 is LQKENI. The CDR3 length is 14 residues. CDR3 sequence (DNA): TGTGCCAGCTCAACCGGGACTCGATCCTACGAGCAGTACTTC. Its protein is CASSTGTRSYEQYF.

The chain links TRBV19 to TRBJ2-7; D is ambiguous. Germline assignment: CDR1 LNHDA and CDR2 SQIVND (reference sequence). The CDR3 is 13 amino acids. Deletions cut 9 bases from V and 2 bases from J, with 14 bases between. The CDR3 bases are TGTGCCAGCATGAGTGGCGGAGCCTACGAGCAGTACTTC. Translating gives CASMSGGAYEQYF.

The chain combines TRBV7-6 with TRBJ1-2; tentatively, D is TRBD1 (5 bases). Germline V lookup: CDR1 SGHVS, CDR2 FNYEAQ. The CDR3 contains 13 residues. Trimming removed 5 bases from V and 4 bases from J, with 11 bases in between. The CDR3 region is CASSPGLGYGYTF. In nucleotides, the CDR3 is TGTGCCAGCAGCCCGGGACTGGGCTATGGCTACACCTTC.

CDR3 DNA: TGTGCCAGCATTGCGTCATCTGGGGCCAACGTCCTGACTTTC. It encodes CASIASSGANVLTF. The chain has TRBV2 and TRBJ2-6; D uncertain. Deletions cut 7 bases from V and 1 base from J, with 8 bases between. The germline V gene encodes CDR1 SNHLY and CDR2 FYNNEI. This CDR3 spans 14 amino acids. The whole variable domain, filled in from reference TRBV2 and TRBJ2-6, reads EPEVTQTPSHQVTQMGQEVILRCVPISNHLYFYWYRQILGQKVEFLVSFYNNEISEKSEIFDDQFSVERPDGSNFTLKIRSTKLEDSAMYFCASIASSGANVLTFGAGSRLTVL.

A note on this clone: Other nucleotide sequences in the sample specify the same CDR3. The rearrangement joins TRBV6-5 to TRBJ2-2; 8 bases agree with TRBD1. This CDR3 contains 12 residues. CDR1 and CDR2 from the germline V gene are MNHEY and SVGAGI. V shed 10 bases, J shed 4 bases, and the junction held 2 bases outside the gene matches. CDR3 in amino acids: CATDRGTGELFF. DNA for the CDR3: TGTGCCACCGACAGGGGCACCGGGGAGCTGTTTTTT.

This clone has just one count. The CDR3 DNA follows: TGTGCCAGCAGCCCAAATAGCGGGGGGGCAGGAGAGCAGTACTTC. It codes for CASSPNSGGAGEQYF. The chain combines TRBV7-9 with TRBJ2-7, with 11 positions matching TRBD2. The CDR3 extends over 15 amino acids. Germline CDR1 is SEHNR and CDR2 is FQNEAQ (reference sequence). J lost 7 bases, V lost 5 bases, and 10 bases had no gene match.

The V gene is TRBV5-1, the J gene TRBJ2-5; D might be TRBD2 (5 bases). V was shortened by 0 bases and J by 5 bases, with 11 bases between the two germline ends. The germline gives CDR1 SGHRS, CDR2 YFSETQ. The CDR3 covers 14 residues. The CDR3 nucleotides are TGCGCCAGCAGCTTGGCCGGGATACTGGAGACCCAGTACTTC. Protein: CASSLAGILETQYF.